The TCR beta chain under discussion was sequenced for a study of T cell responses to AZD1222 COVID-19 vaccine. The study's findings and limits: The span of vaccine-associated CD4 TCRs extended across spike, with dominance at 160-218 and 743-854.

Only one count was recorded for this clone. The antigen remains undetermined. Samples with a second dose at about 4 or about 12 weeks were pooled together. Here immunoSEQ multiplex PCR was the method, and the copy in TCRdb shows in-frame clones only, minus some. Of under 200,000 clones listed, about 92% are singletons. Losses at the gene ends were 1 base for V and 6 bases for J; bases not matched to a gene: 4. CDR3 size: 15 residues. Germline V lookup: CDR1 GTSNPN, CDR2 SVGIG (reference sequence). This receptor was obtained from an adult who received the AZD1222 COVID-19 vaccine. The sample was peripheral blood, taken 28 days after the second AZD1222 dose. The rearrangement uses TRBV30 and TRBJ1-5; 12 bases line up with TRBD1. CDR3 bases: TGTGCCTGGAGTGGGGACAGGGGGCAGGGTCAGCCCCAGCATTTT. It specifies CAWSGDRGQGQPQHF.